One TCR beta chain is described in this entry. V was clipped by 3 bases and J by 5 bases; unmatched bases: 5. Germline assignment: CDR1 SGDLS and CDR2 YYNGEE. The CDR3 is 14 amino acids. The data are from a study of blood T cell repertoires in COVID-19. Whole-study context: Donors in the United States, Italy and Spain gave samples during acute or convalescent COVID-19. PBMCs, B-cell-depleted T cells, or T cells provided the cDNA or gDNA that made up the material.

Per the original methods: Scientists estimated how many nucleated cells there were by amplifying reference gene primers. Measured with immunoSEQ multiplex PCR; TCRdb has only the in-frame clones, and not every one. V and J calls and clone size are as listed in that table; D and trimming were resolved from the DNA. The sample includes 470,000 or so clones, roughly 88% of them seen just once. Sequencing was done on a sample of peripheral blood. The receptor was derived from a human donor in a cohort sampled during active COVID-19. V and J are TRBV9 and TRBJ1-2, with 9 positions matching TRBD1. CDR3 bases: TGTGCCAGCAGCGCGTCGGGGACAGGGTATGGCTACACCTTC. Translated, it gives CASSASGTGYGYTF.